This T cell receptor beta chain derives from a study of cytomegalovirus exposure and HLA in healthy donors. It was with 60 Vbeta and 13 Jbeta primers that the PCR ran. Data came from immunoSEQ multiplex PCR; TCRdb stores just in-frame clones and leaves some out. This sample carries about 150,000 clones, with around 1.9% going to the ten biggest clones. There are 18 residues in the CDR3. In germline, CDR1 is SGHRS, CDR2 YFSETQ. After removal of 2 bases from V and 0 bases from J, the junction contained 6 bases not matched to a gene. This TCR was recovered from a man aged 25 to 40 in good health and CMV-seronegative. This sequence joins TRBV5-1 and TRBJ2-1; 12 bases are shared with TRBD2. Sequencing was carried out using PBMCs. As DNA, the CDR3 is TGCGCCAGCAGCTTATTTCTAGCGGGAGGGCCCTCCTACAATGAGCAGTTCTTC. Translated: CASSLFLAGGPSYNEQFF.